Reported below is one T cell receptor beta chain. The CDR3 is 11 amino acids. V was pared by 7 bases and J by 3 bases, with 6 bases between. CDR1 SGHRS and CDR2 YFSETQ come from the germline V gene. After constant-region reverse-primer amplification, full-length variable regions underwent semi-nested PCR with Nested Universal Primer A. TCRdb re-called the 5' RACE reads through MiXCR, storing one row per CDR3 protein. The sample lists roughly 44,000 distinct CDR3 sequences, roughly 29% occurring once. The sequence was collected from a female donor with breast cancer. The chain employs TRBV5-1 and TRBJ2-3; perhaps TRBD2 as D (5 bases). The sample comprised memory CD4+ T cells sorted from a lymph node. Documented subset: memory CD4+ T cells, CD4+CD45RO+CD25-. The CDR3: CASRETDTQYF. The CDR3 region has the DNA TGCGCCAGCCGGGAAACAGATACGCAGTATTTT.